The clone carrying this T cell receptor (beta chain) was picked up one time. Its antigen is not known. The CDR3 is made up of 15 amino acids. Trimming shortened V by 3 bases and J by 4 bases, and 16 bases separated the two germline ends. Germline lookup yields CDR1 SGHRS and CDR2 YFSETQ. The data stem from a study of cytomegalovirus exposure and HLA in healthy donors. Turning to the study itself: Genotyping showed about 80% of 398 donors falling in the Caucasian-associated ancestry cluster.

PCR used 60 Vbeta primers and 13 Jbeta primers. Original methodology: The count from a later analysis was some 81 million unique TCR beta chains, 9 million to 12 million of them shared. Libraries were prepared by immunoSEQ multiplex PCR; TCRdb keeps only in-frame clonotypes and omits some of them. D and trimming come from the DNA, and the V and J calls and clone size come from that table. Of around 120,000 clones in the sample, 75% to 90% were seen once. Study observations and caveats: A later analysis found most CMV-associated TCR beta chains apparently HLA-restricted.

This sequence was found in a female donor in good health and CMV-seropositive. This chain joins TRBV5-1 and TRBJ1-2, with D perhaps matching TRBD1 (5 bases). Sequencing was performed on PBMCs. CDR3 sequence (DNA): TGCGCCAGCAGCTCCCGGGGGGAAGGGAGCTATGGCTACACCTTC. This gives the protein CASSSRGEGSYGYTF.